Presented here are 14 T cell receptor beta chains from one specimen sequenced in a study of T cell changes during pregnancy in multiple sclerosis. Assay used: immunoSEQ multiplex PCR; TCRdb lists only in-frame clones, some missing. Seen here are over 85,000 clones, roughly 89% observed once, and the top ten hold 1.5% to 2%. Sample: peripheral blood, taken after pregnancy. These receptors were taken from a female donor in good health, enrolled as a control in a pregnancy study.

The V gene is TRBV11-3, the J gene TRBJ1-1; no clear D gene. Looked up from germline, CDR1 is SGHNT and CDR2 is YENEEA. The CDR3 is 12 amino acids. Trimming shortened V by 6 bases and J by 5 bases, and 10 bases separated the two germline ends. CDR3 nucleotide sequence: TGTGCCAGCAGTCTATCGGGGACTGAAGCTTTCTTT. The encoded protein is CASSLSGTEAFF. The full variable domain, rest sourced from reference TRBV11-3 and TRBJ1-1, is EAGVVQSPRYKIIEKKQPVAFWCNPISGHNTLYWYLQNLGQGPELLIRYENEEAVDDSQLPKDRFSAERLKGVDSTLKIQPAELGDSAVYLCASSLSGTEAFFGQGTRLTVV.

V and J are TRBV9 and TRBJ2-7, with 14 bases lining up with TRBD2. V shed 3 bases, J shed 5 bases, and the junction held 7 bases outside the gene matches. This CDR3 is built from 16 residues. Per the germline V gene, CDR1 is SGDLS and CDR2 is YYNGEE. The chain's CDR3 is CASSARTSGGLNEQYF. CDR3 nucleotides: TGTGCCAGCAGCGCCCGGACTAGCGGGGGGCTGAACGAGCAGTACTTC. Combining the CDR3 with reference TRBV9 and TRBJ2-7 gives the whole variable domain DSGVTQTPKHLITATGQRVTLRCSPRSGDLSVYWYQQSLDQGLQFLIQYYNGEERAKGNILERFSAQQFPDLHSELNLSSLELGDSALYFCASSARTSGGLNEQYFGPGTRLTVT.

The chain recombines TRBV11-1 with TRBJ2-1; 12 nucleotides agree with TRBD1. Germline assignment: CDR1 SGHAT and CDR2 FQDESV (reference sequence). The CDR3 is made up of 13 amino acids. The J segment lost 9 bases and the V segment lost 7 bases, leaving 4 bases of the junction unmatched. The CDR3 reads CASTGDRGREQFF. The CDR3 nucleotides read TGTGCCAGCACCGGGGACAGGGGGCGTGAGCAGTTCTTC.

This clone was observed once. V usage is TRBV18 and J usage is TRBJ1-5, with 9 bases fitting TRBD1. Germline assignment: CDR1 KGHSH and CDR2 LQKENI. The CDR3 consists of 14 residues. The V segment lost 3 bases and the J segment 6 bases; nucleotides outside the gene matches: 3. The CDR3 region is CASSPGQGGQPQHF. The CDR3 nucleotides read TGTGCCAGCTCACCGGGACAGGGTGGTCAGCCCCAGCATTTT.

The CDR3 is CASSQDPLVETQYF. The CDR3 DNA is TGCGCCAGCAGCCAAGATCCCCTAGTCGAGACCCAGTACTTC. The gene calls are TRBV4-1 and TRBJ2-5; unclear D gene. Deletions cut 0 bases from V and 5 bases from J, with 10 bases between. CDR1 is MGHRA and CDR2 is YSYEKL in the germline V gene. The length of the CDR3 is 14 residues.

This sequence joins TRBV10-3 and TRBJ2-2; 8 nucleotides match TRBD1. This CDR3 contains 16 residues. The trim removed 4 bases at V and 4 bases at J, leaving 8 bases unmatched. From germline, CDR1 is ENHRY and CDR2 SYGVKD. CDR3 amino acids: CAISGQGPRATGELFF. The CDR3 DNA is TGTGCCATCAGTGGACAGGGGCCGCGTGCCACCGGGGAGCTGTTTTTT.

This chain links TRBV9 with TRBJ2-3, with 8 positions matching TRBD1. This CDR3 region has 15 residues. J was trimmed by 5 bases and V by 1 base; bases with no gene match: 6. Germline CDR1 and CDR2: SGDLS and YYNGEE. CDR3 amino acids: CASSVITGGGDTQYF. CDR3 coding DNA: TGTGCCAGCAGCGTAATAACAGGGGGTGGAGATACGCAGTATTTT.

The chain combines TRBV2 with TRBJ1-4; D may be TRBD1 (6 bases). V was pared by 5 bases and J by 3 bases, with 10 bases between. The CDR3 runs 14 residues. Germline V gives CDR1 SNHLY, CDR2 FYNNEI. The CDR3 here is CASSLRTANEKLFF. The DNA of the CDR3 is TGTGCCAGCAGTCTCCGGACAGCTAATGAAAAACTGTTTTTT.

The chain combines TRBV12-5 with TRBJ1-6; 9 bases map to TRBD1. Losses at the gene ends were 1 base for V and 15 bases for J; bases not matched to a gene: 4. This CDR3 spans 13 amino acids. Germline V gene data show CDR1 as LGHNT and CDR2 as FRNRAP. CDR3 nucleotide sequence: TGTGCTAGTGGTTTGGACAGGGGGCTGCTCCTCCACTTT. It encodes CASGLDRGLLLHF.

The chain employs TRBV7-3 and TRBJ1-1; possibly TRBD1 for D (5 bases). Germline CDR1 is SGHTA and CDR2 is FQGTGA. The CDR3 is 15 amino acids. The V gene lost 1 base and the J gene lost 1 base, with 10 bases spanning the gap. As DNA, the CDR3 is TGTGCCAGCAGCTTAAATTCCCAGGGGAACACTGAAGCTTTCTTT. It is translated as CASSLNSQGNTEAFF.

V gene TRBV18 combines with J gene TRBJ2-1; no reliable D call. The CDR3 is made up of 14 amino acids. Between the trimmed V and J ends, which lost 0 bases and 0 bases, there was a span of 3 bases. Per germline, CDR1 KGHSH and CDR2 LQKENI. CDR3 amino acids: CASSPPSSYNEQFF. The CDR3 region has the DNA TGTGCCAGCTCACCACCCAGCTCCTACAATGAGCAGTTCTTC. Combining the CDR3 with reference TRBV18 and TRBJ2-1 gives the whole variable domain NAGVMQNPRHLVRRRGQEARLRCSPMKGHSHVYWYRQLPEEGLKFMVYLQKENIIDESGMPKERFSAEFPKEGPSILRIQQVVRGDSAAYFCASSPPSSYNEQFFGPGTRLTVL.

The rearrangement links TRBV5-1 to TRBJ1-3; TRBD1 matches at 8 bases. Germline trimming cut 3 bases from V and 4 bases from J; bases unmatched to any gene: 3. Germline V CDR1 and CDR2: SGHRS, YFSETQ. This CDR3 has 14 residues. CDR3 in amino acids: CASSWGTGGNTIYF. CDR3 DNA: TGCGCCAGCAGCTGGGGGACAGGAGGAAACACCATATATTTT.

The chain links TRBV25-1 to TRBJ1-4, with D uncertain. The V end lost 3 bases, the J end lost 2 bases, and 10 bases lay between the germline ends. Germline CDR1 and CDR2: MGHDK and SYGVNS. The CDR3 has 15 amino acids. CDR3 coding DNA: TGTGCCAGCAGTGATCCCGGGATCACTAATGAAAAACTGTTTTTT. It translates to CASSDPGITNEKLFF. Using reference TRBV25-1 and TRBJ1-4 for the parts outside the CDR3, the full variable domain is EADIYQTPRYLVIGTGKKITLECSQTMGHDKMYWYQQDPGMELHLIHYSYGVNSTEKGDLSSESTVSRIRTEHFPLTLESARPSHTSQYLCASSDPGITNEKLFFGSGTQLSVL.

In nucleotides, the CDR3 is TGTGCCAGCGGCCGAGCGGGGGGATCCTACGAGCAGTACTTC. Translated: CASGRAGGSYEQYF. The chain carries TRBV11-2 and TRBJ2-7, with 9 bases identical to TRBD2. The CDR3 extends over 14 amino acids. Germline CDR1 SGHAT, CDR2 FQNNGV. The junction had 6 bases not matched to a gene; V was cut back by 8 bases and J by 1 base.